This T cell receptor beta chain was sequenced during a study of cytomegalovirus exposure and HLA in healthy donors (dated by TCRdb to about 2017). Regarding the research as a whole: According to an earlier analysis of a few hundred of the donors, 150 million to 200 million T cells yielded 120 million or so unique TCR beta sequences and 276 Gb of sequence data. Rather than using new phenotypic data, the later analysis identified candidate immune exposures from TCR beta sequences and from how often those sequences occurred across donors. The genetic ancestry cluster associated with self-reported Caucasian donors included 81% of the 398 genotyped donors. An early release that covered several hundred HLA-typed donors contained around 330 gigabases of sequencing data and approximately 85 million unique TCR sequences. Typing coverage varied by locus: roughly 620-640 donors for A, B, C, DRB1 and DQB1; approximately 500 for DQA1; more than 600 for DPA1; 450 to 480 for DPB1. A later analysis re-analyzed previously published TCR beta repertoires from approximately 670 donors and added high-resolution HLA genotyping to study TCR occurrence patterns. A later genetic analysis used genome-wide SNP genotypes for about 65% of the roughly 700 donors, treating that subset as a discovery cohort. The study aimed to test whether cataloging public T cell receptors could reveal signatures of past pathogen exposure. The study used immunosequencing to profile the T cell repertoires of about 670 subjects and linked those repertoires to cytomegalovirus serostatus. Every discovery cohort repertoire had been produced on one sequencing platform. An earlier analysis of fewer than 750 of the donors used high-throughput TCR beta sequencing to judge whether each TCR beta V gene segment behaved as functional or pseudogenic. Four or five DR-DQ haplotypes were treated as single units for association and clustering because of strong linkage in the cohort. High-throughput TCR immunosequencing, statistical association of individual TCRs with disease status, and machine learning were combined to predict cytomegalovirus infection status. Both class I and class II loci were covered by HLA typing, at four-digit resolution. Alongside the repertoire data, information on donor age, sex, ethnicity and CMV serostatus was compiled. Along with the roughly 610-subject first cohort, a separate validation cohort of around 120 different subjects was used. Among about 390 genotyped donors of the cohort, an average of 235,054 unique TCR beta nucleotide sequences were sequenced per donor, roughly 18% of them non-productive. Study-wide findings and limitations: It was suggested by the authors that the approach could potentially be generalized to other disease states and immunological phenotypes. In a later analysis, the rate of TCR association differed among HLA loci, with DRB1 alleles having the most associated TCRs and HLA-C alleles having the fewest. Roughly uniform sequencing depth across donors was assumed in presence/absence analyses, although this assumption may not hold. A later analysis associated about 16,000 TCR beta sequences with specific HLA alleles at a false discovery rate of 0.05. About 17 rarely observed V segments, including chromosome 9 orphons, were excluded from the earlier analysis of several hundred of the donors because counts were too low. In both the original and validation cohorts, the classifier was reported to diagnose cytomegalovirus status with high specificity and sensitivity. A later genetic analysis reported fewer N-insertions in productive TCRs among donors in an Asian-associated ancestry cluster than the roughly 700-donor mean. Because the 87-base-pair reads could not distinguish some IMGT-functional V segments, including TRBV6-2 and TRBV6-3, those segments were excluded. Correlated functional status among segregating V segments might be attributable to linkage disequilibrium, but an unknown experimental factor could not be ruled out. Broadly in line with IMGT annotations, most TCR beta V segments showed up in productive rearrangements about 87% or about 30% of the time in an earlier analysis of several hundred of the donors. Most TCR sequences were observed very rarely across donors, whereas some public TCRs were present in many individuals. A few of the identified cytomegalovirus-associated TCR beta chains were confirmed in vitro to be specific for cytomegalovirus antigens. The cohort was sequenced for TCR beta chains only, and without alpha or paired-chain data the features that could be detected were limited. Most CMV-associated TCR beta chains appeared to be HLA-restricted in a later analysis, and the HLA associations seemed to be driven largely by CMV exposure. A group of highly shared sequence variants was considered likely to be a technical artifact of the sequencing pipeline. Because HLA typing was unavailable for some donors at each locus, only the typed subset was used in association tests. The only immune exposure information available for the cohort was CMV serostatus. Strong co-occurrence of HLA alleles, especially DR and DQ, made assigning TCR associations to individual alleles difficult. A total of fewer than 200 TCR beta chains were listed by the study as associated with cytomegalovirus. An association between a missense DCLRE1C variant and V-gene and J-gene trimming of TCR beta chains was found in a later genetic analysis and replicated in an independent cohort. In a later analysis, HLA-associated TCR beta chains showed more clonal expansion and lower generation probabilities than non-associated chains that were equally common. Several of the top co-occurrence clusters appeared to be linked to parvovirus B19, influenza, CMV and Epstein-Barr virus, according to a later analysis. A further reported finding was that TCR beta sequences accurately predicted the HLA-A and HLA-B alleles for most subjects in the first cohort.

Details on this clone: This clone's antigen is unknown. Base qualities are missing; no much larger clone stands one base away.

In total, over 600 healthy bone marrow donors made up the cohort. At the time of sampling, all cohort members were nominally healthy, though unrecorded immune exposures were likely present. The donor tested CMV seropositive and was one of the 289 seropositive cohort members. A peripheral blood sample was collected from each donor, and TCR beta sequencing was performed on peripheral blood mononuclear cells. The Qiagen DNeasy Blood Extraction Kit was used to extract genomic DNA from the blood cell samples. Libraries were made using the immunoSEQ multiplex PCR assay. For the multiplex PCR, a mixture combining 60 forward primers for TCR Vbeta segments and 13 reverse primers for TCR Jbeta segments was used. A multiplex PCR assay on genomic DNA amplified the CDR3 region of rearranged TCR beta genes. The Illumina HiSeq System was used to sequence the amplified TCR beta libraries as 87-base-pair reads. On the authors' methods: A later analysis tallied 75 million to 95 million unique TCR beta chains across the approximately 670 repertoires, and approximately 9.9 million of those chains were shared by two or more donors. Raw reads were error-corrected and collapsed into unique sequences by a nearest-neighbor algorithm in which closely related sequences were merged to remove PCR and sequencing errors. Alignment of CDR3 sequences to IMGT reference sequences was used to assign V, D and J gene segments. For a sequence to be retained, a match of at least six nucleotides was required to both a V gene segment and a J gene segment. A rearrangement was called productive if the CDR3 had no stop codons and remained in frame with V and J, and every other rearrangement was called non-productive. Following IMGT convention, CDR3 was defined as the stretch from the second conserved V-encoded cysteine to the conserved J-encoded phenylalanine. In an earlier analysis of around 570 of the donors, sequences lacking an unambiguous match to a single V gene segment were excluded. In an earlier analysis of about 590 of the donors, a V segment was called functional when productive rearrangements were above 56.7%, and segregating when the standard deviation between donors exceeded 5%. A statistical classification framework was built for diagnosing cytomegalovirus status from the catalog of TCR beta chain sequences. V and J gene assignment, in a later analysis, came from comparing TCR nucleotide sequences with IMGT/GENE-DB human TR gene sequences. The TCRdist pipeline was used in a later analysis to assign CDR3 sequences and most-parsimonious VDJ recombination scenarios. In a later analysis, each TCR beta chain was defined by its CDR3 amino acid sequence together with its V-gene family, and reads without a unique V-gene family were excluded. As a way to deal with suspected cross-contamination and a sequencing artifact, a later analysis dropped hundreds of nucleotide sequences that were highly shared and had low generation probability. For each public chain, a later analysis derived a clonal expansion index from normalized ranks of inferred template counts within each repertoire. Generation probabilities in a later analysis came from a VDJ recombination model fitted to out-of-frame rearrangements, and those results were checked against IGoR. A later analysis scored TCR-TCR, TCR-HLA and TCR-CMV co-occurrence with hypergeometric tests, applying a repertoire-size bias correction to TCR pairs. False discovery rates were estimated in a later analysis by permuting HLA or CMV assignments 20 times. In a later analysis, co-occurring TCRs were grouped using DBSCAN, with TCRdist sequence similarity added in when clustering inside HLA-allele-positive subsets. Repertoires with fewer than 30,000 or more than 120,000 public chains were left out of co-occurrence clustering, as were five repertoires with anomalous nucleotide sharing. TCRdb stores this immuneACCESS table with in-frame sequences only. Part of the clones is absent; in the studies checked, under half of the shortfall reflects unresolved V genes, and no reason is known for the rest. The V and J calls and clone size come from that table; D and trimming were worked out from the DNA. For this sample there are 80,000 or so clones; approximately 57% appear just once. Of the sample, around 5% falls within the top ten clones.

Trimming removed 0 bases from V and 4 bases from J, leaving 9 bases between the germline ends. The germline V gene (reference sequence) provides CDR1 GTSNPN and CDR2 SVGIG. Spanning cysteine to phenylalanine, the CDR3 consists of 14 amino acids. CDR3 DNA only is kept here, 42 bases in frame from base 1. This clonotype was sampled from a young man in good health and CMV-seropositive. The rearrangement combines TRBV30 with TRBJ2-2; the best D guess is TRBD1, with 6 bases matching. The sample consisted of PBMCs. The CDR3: CAWSVQQGTGELFF. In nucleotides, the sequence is TGTGCCTGGAGTGTACAACAGGGCACCGGGGAGCTGTTTTTT. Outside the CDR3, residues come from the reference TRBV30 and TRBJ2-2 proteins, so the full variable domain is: SQTIHQWPATLVQPVGSPLSLECTVEGTSNPNLYWYRQAAGRGLQLLFYSVGIGQISSEVPQNLSASRPQDRQFILSSKKLLLSDSGFYLCAWSVQQGTGELFFGEGSRLTVL.